This TCR beta chain was captured in a study of response to subunit inactivated influenza vaccine. In germline, CDR1 is SNHLY, CDR2 FYNNEI. The CDR3 is made up of 16 amino acids. Trimming removed 5 bases from V and 4 bases from J; junction bases left unmatched: 12. Points on this clonotype: Its target is not known.

Study outcomes and limitations: The authors suggested that every seasonal influenza vaccination recruits few new T cells.

TCRdb used MiXCR to reprocess the RT-PCR reads, holding one entry per CDR3 protein. The table lists approximately 170,000 distinct CDR3 sequences, about an eighth of them singletons, with about 25% in the top ten. This chain joins TRBV2 and TRBJ2-3, with 7 bases aligning to TRBD2. The TCR sequence derives from a man aged 50-60 years who received an inactivated influenza vaccine. The sequencing used CD8+ T cells sorted from PBMCs, collected roughly 5 days after vaccination. The CDR3 loop reads CASSPLRGRGPDTQYF. In DNA form, the CDR3 reads TGTGCCAGCAGTCCCCTCCGGGGGAGGGGCCCAGATACGCAGTATTTT.